This T cell receptor (beta chain) was identified during a study of T cell responses to AZD1222 COVID-19 vaccine (dated by TCRdb to 2020 to 2022). For context, the study as a whole: TCR sequencing covered fewer than 250 trial participants: approximately 200 given two doses of AZD1222 and approximately 26 given two doses of MenACWY control vaccine. Trial participants were enrolled by age into 18-55, 56-69 and 70-plus year subgroups, with roughly 150, 30 and 60 TCR-sequenced participants respectively.

The CDR3 regions of human TCRbeta chains were analyzed by immunosequencing. On the study's bioinformatics: TCRs in the repertoires were compared against a reference library of SARS-CoV-2-specific TCRs that had been generated with the MIRA antigen-specificity platform. Breadth meant the fraction of unique TCRs that were SARS-CoV-2-associated, whereas depth meant the fraction of total T cells that were SARS-CoV-2-associated. Using the MIRA data, every spike-specific TCR was mapped to the spike region that the TCR reacted to and assigned to either a CD4 or a CD8 class. Log10-transformed breadth and depth values were compared by one-way ANOVA with Sidak's multiple comparisons tests. TCRdb stores this immuneACCESS table with in-frame sequences only. Part of the clones is absent; in the studies checked, under half of the shortfall reflects unresolved V genes, and no reason is known for the rest. From that table come the V and J calls and clone size; the DNA was used to work out D and trimming. For this sample the table gives 95,000 to 100,000 clones, of which approximately 90% were detected only once. The ten largest clones take up around 8.4% of the sample.

General conclusions and limits of the study: Because no day 14 peak-response samples were available, the repertoires could be characterized only after the peak T cell response. Reportedly, almost half of the unique spike-specific TCRs recognized epitopes lying outside the regions that are mutated in the B.1.351 and B.1.1.7 variants. The 56-69-year group was small, and its depth increase did not reach significance, likely because of low power. After two AZD1222 doses, spike-specific TCR breadth and depth were significantly higher than at day 0 and than in MenACWY recipients. Conclusions about previously exposed vaccinees are limited because only 6 or 7 AZD1222 recipients were SARS-CoV-2 seropositive at baseline. Vaccine-associated CD4 TCRs spanned the whole spike protein, with dominant responses in regions 160-218 and 743-854. Most participants were white British and females outnumbered males, and the authors suggested that clonal diversity may have been underestimated.

About this clone: The target of this receptor is not known. Qualities for individual bases were not recorded, and no much larger clone is one base off.

The time point label, as the study defines it: about 28 days (+/-7) after the second vaccine dose. AZD1222 recipients given second doses at about 4 weeks or at about 12 weeks were pooled, since spike-specific TCR depth and breadth were not found to differ between the two schedules. Samples from vaccinated people were obtained from the UK trials COV001 and COV002, which included a single-blind randomized controlled phase 2/3 trial of AZD1222 (ChAdOx1 nCoV-19) in healthy adults. Trial participant PBMC samples were collected at day 0 and day 28 after the second dose for TCRbeta chain sequencing. The CDR3 spans 14 residues, from the cysteine through the phenylalanine. The only DNA kept is the CDR3, 42 bases in frame from the first base. The junction carries 6 bases between V and J, which are trimmed by 0 bases and 3 bases respectively. Per the germline V gene, LGHNA is the CDR1 and YNFKEQ is the CDR2.

In this chain, TRBV4-2 is recombined with TRBJ2-1, with the D gene not clear enough to name. The sample here was peripheral blood, taken 28 days after the second AZD1222 dose. The TCR originated in an adult who received the AZD1222 COVID-19 vaccine. The nucleotide sequence is given as TGTGCCAGCAGCCAAGACCCATTCTACAATGAGCAGTTCTTC. This encodes CASSQDPFYNEQFF.